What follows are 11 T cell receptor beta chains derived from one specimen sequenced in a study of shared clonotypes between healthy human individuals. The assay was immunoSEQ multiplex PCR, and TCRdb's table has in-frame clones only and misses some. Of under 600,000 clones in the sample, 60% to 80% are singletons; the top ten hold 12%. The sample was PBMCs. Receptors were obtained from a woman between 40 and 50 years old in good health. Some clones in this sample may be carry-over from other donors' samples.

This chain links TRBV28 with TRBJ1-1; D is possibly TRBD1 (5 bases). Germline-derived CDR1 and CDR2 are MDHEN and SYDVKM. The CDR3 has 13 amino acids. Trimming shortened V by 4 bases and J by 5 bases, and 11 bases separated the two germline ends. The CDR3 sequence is CASSWLGVTEAFF. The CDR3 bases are TGTGCCAGCAGTTGGCTGGGGGTGACTGAAGCTTTCTTT.

In DNA, the CDR3 is TGTGCCAGCAGCTTAAACGGCGGGACAGCATTGACTGAAGCTTTCTTT. It is translated as CASSLNGGTALTEAFF. V is TRBV7-3 and J is TRBJ1-1; 7 bases agree with TRBD1. The V gene end was trimmed by 1 base and the J gene end by 5 bases; junction bases not matched to a gene: 10. Germline V gene lookup returns CDR1 SGHTA and CDR2 FQGTGA. The CDR3 totals 16 residues.

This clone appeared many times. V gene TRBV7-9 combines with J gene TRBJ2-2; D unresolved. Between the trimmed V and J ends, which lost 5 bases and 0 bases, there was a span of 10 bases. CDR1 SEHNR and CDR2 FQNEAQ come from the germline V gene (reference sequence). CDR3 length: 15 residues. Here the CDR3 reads CASSADGPNTGELFF. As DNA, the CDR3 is TGTGCCAGCAGCGCAGACGGCCCGAACACCGGGGAGCTGTTTTTT.

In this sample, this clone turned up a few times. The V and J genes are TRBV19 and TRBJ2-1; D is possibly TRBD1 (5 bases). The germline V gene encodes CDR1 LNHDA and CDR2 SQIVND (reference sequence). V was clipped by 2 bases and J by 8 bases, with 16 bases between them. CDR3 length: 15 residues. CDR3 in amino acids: CASSIWFQGFDEQFF. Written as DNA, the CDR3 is TGTGCCAGTAGTATATGGTTTCAGGGTTTCGATGAGCAGTTCTTC.

As DNA, the CDR3 is TGTGCCAGCAAGAAGGACACCGGGGAGCTGTTTTTT. This codes for CASKKDTGELFF. The chain uses TRBV25-1 and TRBJ2-2; D unclear. The V end was cut by 7 bases, the J end by 3 bases, with 6 bases between. The germline V gene has CDR1 MGHDK and CDR2 SYGVNS. The CDR3 contains 12 residues.

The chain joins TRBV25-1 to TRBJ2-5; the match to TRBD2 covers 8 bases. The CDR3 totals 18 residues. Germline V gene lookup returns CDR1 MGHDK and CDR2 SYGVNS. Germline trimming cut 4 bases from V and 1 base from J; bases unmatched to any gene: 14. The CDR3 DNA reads TGTGCCAGCAGTGTAAAGCTACTAGCGGACTCCTTCCAAGAGACCCAGTACTTC. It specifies CASSVKLLADSFQETQYF.

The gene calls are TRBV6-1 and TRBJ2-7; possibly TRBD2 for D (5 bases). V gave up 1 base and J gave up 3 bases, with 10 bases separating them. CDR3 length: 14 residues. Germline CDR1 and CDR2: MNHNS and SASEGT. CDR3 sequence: CASSEGLAFYEQYF. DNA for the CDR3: TGTGCCAGCAGTGAAGGGCTAGCTTTCTACGAGCAGTACTTC.

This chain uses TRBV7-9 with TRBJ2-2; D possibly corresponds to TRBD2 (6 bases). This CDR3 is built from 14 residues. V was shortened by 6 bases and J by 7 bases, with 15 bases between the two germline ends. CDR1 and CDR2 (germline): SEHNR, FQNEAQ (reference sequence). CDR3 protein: CASRMPGGIGELFF. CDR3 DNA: TGTGCCAGCAGGATGCCCGGGGGTATCGGGGAGCTGTTTTTT.

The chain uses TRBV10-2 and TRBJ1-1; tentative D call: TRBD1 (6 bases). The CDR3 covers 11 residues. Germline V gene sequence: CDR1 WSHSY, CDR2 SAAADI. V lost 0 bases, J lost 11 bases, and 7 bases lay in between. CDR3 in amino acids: CASSESGGAFF. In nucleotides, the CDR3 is TGCGCCAGCAGTGAGTCAGGGGGTGCTTTCTTT.

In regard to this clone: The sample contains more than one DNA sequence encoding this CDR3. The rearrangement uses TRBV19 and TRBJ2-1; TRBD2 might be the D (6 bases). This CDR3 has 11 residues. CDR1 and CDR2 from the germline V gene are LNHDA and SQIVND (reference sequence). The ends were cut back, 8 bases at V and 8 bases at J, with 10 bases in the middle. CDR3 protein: CASDRGYEQFF. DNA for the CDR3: TGTGCCAGTGATCGGGGGTATGAGCAGTTCTTC.

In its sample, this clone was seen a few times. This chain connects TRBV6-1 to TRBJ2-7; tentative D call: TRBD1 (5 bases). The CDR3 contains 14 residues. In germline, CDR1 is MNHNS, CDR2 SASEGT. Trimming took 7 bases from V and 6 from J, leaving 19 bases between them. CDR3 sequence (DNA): TGTGCCAGCATGGGGCTGAGATCTAGGTTCGAGCAGTACTTC. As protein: CASMGLRSRFEQYF.